The subject of this entry is one T cell receptor (beta chain). Its antigen is currently unknown. TCRdb passed the reads through MiXCR, listing each CDR3 protein once. The sample consists of a few hundred thousand distinct CDR3 sequences, roughly 34% of them appearing once. The data originate from a study of T cell repertoires in cytomegalovirus infection. Study details: HLA-C-restricted CMV epitopes, recently identified, and well-studied HLA-B-restricted ones were used by the study.

Germline CDR1 reads KGHDR; CDR2 reads SFDVKD. This CDR3 is 13 amino acids long. V shed 0 bases and J shed 9 bases, with 8 bases lying between them. The genes are TRBV24-1 and TRBJ2-1; D unclear. The receptor comes from a human donor in good health (CMV status not recorded). Some clones in this sample may be carry-over from other donors' samples. The source was cultured PBMCs, collected from culture after CMV antigen stimulation. The CDR3 DNA follows: TGTGCCACCAGTGATTTGGTGTTGGGTGAGCAGTTCTTC. Residues: CATSDLVLGEQFF.